This is a list of T cell receptor beta chains from one sample in a study of blood T cell repertoires in COVID-19. Sequenced by immunoSEQ multiplex PCR; TCRdb stores in-frame clones only, minus some. The sample carries over 100,000 clones, around nine tenths recorded once. The material sequenced was peripheral blood. The receptors were gathered from a man aged 55 to 70 with COVID-19, enrolled during active disease. The conserved cysteine and the conserved F or W are not part of the CDR3 here. Each record gives: clone size, J gene, V gene, CDR3 length, D gene, CDR3 protein. A D gene is named only where the DNA matches it firmly. Only some rows state a clone size, as once, few, many or a class for expanded clones.

clone size: NA; J gene: TRBJ2-3; V gene: TRBV6-2/TRBV6-3; CDR3 length: 13; D gene: NA; CDR3 protein: ASSYPTGGSDTQY
clone size: NA; J gene: TRBJ2-3; V gene: TRBV19; CDR3 length: 11; D gene: NA; CDR3 protein: ASSTVSTDTQY
clone size: NA; J gene: TRBJ2-3; V gene: TRBV28; CDR3 length: 13; D gene: NA; CDR3 protein: ASSFFQGRTDTQY
clone size: NA; J gene: TRBJ2-7; V gene: TRBV6-4; CDR3 length: 13; D gene: NA; CDR3 protein: ASSEFQGYSYEQY
clone size: once; J gene: TRBJ1-4; V gene: TRBV5-4; CDR3 length: 12; D gene: TRBD1; CDR3 protein: ASSLEQGDEKLF
clone size: NA; J gene: TRBJ2-3; V gene: TRBV11-1; CDR3 length: 13; D gene: NA; CDR3 protein: ASSLRAGATDTQY
clone size: NA; J gene: TRBJ2-1; V gene: TRBV21-1; CDR3 length: 16; D gene: NA; CDR3 protein: ASSMGLAGGRPYNEQF
clone size: NA; J gene: TRBJ1-2; V gene: TRBV4-3; CDR3 length: 12; D gene: NA; CDR3 protein: ASSQDLVNYGYT
clone size: NA; J gene: TRBJ1-4; V gene: TRBV5-1; CDR3 length: 11; D gene: NA; CDR3 protein: ASSLGQNEKLF
clone size: few; J gene: TRBJ1-2; V gene: TRBV11-2; CDR3 length: 14; D gene: NA; CDR3 protein: ASSSLRQRANYGYT
clone size: NA; J gene: TRBJ2-1; V gene: TRBV5-1; CDR3 length: 16; D gene: TRBD2; CDR3 protein: ASSLGTSGLPYINEQF
clone size: NA; J gene: TRBJ2-6; V gene: TRBV27; CDR3 length: 14; D gene: NA; CDR3 protein: ASSLVGLSGANVLT
clone size: NA; J gene: TRBJ2-3; V gene: TRBV20-1; CDR3 length: 10; D gene: NA; CDR3 protein: SASLRTDTQY
clone size: NA; J gene: TRBJ1-3; V gene: TRBV4-3; CDR3 length: 14; D gene: NA; CDR3 protein: ASSQVPGTYGNTIY
clone size: NA; J gene: TRBJ2-1; V gene: TRBV6-5; CDR3 length: 12; D gene: NA; CDR3 protein: ASRVDISYNEQF
clone size: NA; J gene: TRBJ2-2; V gene: TRBV3-1/TRBV3-2; CDR3 length: 13; D gene: NA; CDR3 protein: ASSLAGVYTGELF
clone size: NA; J gene: TRBJ1-2; V gene: TRBV14; CDR3 length: 13; D gene: TRBD1; CDR3 protein: ASSQGGQGVYGYT
clone size: NA; J gene: TRBJ1-1; V gene: TRBV19; CDR3 length: 13; D gene: NA; CDR3 protein: ASSIGVLRGAEAF
clone size: few; J gene: TRBJ1-2; V gene: TRBV6-2/TRBV6-3; CDR3 length: 12; D gene: NA; CDR3 protein: ASSYSTANYGYT
clone size: NA; J gene: TRBJ1-2; V gene: TRBV2; CDR3 length: 12; D gene: NA; CDR3 protein: ASSETGINYGYT
clone size: once; J gene: TRBJ1-3; V gene: TRBV18; CDR3 length: 15; D gene: NA; CDR3 protein: ASSPLSTTPSGNTIY
clone size: NA; J gene: TRBJ2-7; V gene: TRBV18; CDR3 length: 11; D gene: NA; CDR3 protein: ASSPTNFYEQY
clone size: NA; J gene: TRBJ1-2; V gene: TRBV29-1; CDR3 length: 12; D gene: TRBD1; CDR3 protein: SVAGTGGDYGYT
clone size: NA; J gene: TRBJ1-4; V gene: TRBV12-3/TRBV12-4; CDR3 length: 11; D gene: NA; CDR3 protein: ASTRGADEKLF
clone size: NA; J gene: TRBJ2-5; V gene: TRBV7-2; CDR3 length: 13; D gene: NA; CDR3 protein: ASSLNPGGGRTQY
clone size: NA; J gene: TRBJ1-2; V gene: TRBV3-1/TRBV3-2; CDR3 length: 12; D gene: NA; CDR3 protein: ASSPTGARSGYT
clone size: NA; J gene: TRBJ2-2; V gene: TRBV3-1/TRBV3-2; CDR3 length: 16; D gene: TRBD1; CDR3 protein: ASSRLMAGGGYTGELF
clone size: once; J gene: TRBJ1-6; V gene: TRBV12-3/TRBV12-4; CDR3 length: 10; D gene: NA; CDR3 protein: ASRGHRSPLH
clone size: NA; J gene: TRBJ2-5; V gene: TRBV4-2; CDR3 length: 12; D gene: NA; CDR3 protein: ASSQELVQETQY
clone size: NA; J gene: TRBJ1-2; V gene: TRBV3-1/TRBV3-2; CDR3 length: 12; D gene: NA; CDR3 protein: ASHDNSLPYGYT
clone size: NA; J gene: TRBJ1-1; V gene: TRBV6-5; CDR3 length: 10; D gene: NA; CDR3 protein: ALGFMNTEAF
clone size: NA; J gene: TRBJ1-4; V gene: TRBV6-6; CDR3 length: 12; D gene: TRBD1; CDR3 protein: ASIQDRASEKLF
clone size: once; J gene: TRBJ1-2; V gene: TRBV19; CDR3 length: 11; D gene: TRBD1; CDR3 protein: ASREQGADGYT
clone size: NA; J gene: TRBJ2-3; V gene: TRBV19; CDR3 length: 12; D gene: NA; CDR3 protein: ASHVGHSTDTQY
clone size: NA; J gene: TRBJ1-2; V gene: TRBV19; CDR3 length: 14; D gene: NA; CDR3 protein: ASSINGQPTNYGYT
clone size: NA; J gene: TRBJ1-4; V gene: TRBV14; CDR3 length: 12; D gene: NA; CDR3 protein: ASSRGLSNEKLF
clone size: NA; J gene: TRBJ1-4; V gene: TRBV2; CDR3 length: 9; D gene: NA; CDR3 protein: ASSIQEKLF